This T cell receptor beta chain was identified during a study of radiation and T cells in renal cell carcinoma. Whole-study context: Nephrectomy followed 15 Gy stereotactic body radiation by 4 weeks.

Libraries were prepared by immunoSEQ multiplex PCR; TCRdb keeps only in-frame clonotypes and omits some of them. Found here are roughly 130,000 clones, 80% to 90% of them singletons; the top ten hold under 2.5%. Time point described: blood 2 weeks post-SBRT. As for treatment: 15 Gy SBRT to primary tumor, nephrectomy 4 weeks later. This renal cell carcinoma was of the clear cell type. Trimming stripped 5 bases from V and 11 bases from J, with 7 bases between. The CDR3 is 10 residues long. The germline gives CDR1 DFQATT, CDR2 SNEGSKA (reference sequence). V and J are TRBV20-1 and TRBJ1-6; D is uncertain. This clonotype was obtained from a woman aged 60-75 years with renal cell carcinoma. The specimen was blood, collected from a patient whose treatment included radiotherapy and nephrectomy. CDR3 region: CSAAPPPLHF. The CDR3 DNA is TGCAGTGCTGCGCCCCCACCCCTCCACTTT.